A selection of T cell receptor beta chains follows, all from one sample in a study of shared clonotypes between healthy human individuals. Assay: immunoSEQ multiplex PCR; the TCRdb copy retains only in-frame clones and omits some. The table has fewer than 600,000 clones, around 74% seen once. Sample: PBMCs. The receptors originated from a woman between 35 and 50 years old in good health. Some clones in this sample may be carry-over from other donors' samples. Each CDR3 is given with its conserved first and last residue.

cdr3_aa: CASSLEGSNYGYTF; v_call: TRBV7-2
cdr3_aa: CASSQDRGAPDTQYF; v_call: TRBV4-2
cdr3_aa: CASSGTYGYTF; v_call: TRBV28
cdr3_aa: CASSSRENTEAFF; v_call: TRBV25-1
cdr3_aa: CSGGQGEYNEQFF; v_call: TRBV29-1
cdr3_aa: CASSLESQGNEQFF; v_call: TRBV7-9
cdr3_aa: CASSRPGAGETQYF; v_call: TRBV6-5
cdr3_aa: CASSVVAGGTPETQYF; v_call: TRBV9
cdr3_aa: CATSRYRVINTEAFF; v_call: TRBV15
cdr3_aa: CASSAGTGGTQPQHF; v_call: TRBV9
cdr3_aa: CASSYGQSTDTQYF; v_call: TRBV6-6
cdr3_aa: CASSRRGPDTQYF; v_call: TRBV28
cdr3_aa: CASSQGPGQGISQPQHF; v_call: TRBV4-1
cdr3_aa: CASSVGETQYF; v_call: TRBV7-6